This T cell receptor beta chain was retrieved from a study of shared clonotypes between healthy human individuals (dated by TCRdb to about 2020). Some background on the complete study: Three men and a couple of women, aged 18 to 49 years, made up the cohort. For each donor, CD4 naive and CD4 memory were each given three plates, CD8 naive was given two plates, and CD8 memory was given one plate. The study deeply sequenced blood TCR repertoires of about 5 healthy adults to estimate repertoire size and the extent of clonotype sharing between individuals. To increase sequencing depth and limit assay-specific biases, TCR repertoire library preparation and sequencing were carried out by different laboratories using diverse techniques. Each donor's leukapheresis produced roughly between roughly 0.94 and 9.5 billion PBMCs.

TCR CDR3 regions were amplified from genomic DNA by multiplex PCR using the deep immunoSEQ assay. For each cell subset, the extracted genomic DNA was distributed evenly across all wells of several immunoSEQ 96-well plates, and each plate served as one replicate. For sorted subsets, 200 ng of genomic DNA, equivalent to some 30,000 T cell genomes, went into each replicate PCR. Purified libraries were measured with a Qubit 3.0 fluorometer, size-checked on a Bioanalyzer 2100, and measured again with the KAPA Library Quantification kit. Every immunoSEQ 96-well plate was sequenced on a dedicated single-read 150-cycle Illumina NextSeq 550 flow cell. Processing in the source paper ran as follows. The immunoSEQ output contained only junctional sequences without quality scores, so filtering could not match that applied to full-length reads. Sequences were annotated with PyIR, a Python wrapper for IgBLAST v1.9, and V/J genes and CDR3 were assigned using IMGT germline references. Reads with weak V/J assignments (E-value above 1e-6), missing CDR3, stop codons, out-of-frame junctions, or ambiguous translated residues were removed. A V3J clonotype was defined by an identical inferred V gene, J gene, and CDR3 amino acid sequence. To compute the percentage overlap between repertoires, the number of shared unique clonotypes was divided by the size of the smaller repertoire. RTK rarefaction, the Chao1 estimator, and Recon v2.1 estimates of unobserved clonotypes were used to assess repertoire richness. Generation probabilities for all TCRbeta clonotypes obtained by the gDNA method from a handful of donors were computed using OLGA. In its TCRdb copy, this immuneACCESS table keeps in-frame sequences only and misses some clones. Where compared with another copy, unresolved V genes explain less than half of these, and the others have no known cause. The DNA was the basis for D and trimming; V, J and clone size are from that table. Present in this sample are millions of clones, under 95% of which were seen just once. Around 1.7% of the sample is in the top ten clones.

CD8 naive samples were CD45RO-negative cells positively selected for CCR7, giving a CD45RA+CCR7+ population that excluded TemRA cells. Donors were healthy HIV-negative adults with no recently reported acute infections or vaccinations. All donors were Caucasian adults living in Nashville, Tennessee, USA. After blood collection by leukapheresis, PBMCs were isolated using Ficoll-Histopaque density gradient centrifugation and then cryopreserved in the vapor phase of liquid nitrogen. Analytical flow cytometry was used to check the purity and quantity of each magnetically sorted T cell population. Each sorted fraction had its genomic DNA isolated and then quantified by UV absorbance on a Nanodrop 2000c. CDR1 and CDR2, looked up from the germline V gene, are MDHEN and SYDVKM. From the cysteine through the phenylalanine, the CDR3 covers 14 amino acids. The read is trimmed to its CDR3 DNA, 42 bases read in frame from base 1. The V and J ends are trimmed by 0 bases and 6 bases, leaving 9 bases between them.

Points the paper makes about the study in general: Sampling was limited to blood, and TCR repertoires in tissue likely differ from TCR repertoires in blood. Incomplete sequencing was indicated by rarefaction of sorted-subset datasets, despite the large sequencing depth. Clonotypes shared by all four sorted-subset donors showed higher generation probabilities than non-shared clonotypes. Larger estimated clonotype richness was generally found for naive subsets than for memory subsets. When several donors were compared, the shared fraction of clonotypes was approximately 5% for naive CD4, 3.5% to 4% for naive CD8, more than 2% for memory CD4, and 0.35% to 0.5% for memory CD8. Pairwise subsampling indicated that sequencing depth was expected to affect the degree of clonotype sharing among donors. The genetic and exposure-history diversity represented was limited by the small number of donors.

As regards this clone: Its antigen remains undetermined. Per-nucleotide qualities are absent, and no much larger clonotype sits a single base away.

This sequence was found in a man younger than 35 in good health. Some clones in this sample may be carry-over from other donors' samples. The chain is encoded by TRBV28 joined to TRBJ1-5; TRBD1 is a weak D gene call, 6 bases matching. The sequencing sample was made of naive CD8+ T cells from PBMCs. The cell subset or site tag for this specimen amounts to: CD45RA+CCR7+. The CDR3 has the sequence CASSLWEGGQPQHF. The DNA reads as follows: TGTGCCAGCAGTTTATGGGAGGGGGGTCAGCCCCAGCATTTT.